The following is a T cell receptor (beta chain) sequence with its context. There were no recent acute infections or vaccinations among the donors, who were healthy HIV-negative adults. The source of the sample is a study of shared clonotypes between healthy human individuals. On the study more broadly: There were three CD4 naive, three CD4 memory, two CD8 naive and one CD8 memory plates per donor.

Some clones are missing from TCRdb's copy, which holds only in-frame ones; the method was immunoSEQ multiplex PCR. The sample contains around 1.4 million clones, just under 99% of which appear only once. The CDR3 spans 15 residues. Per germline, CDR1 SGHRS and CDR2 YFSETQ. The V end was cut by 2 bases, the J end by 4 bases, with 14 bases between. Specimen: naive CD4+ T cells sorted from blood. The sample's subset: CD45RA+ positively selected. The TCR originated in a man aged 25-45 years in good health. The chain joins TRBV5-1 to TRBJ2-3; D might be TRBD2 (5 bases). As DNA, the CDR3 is TGCGCCAGCAGCTTACCCGGGATTAAGTCAGATACGCAGTATTTT. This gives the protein CASSLPGIKSDTQYF.